The entry below describes one T cell receptor beta chain. What it recognizes is unknown. Sequencing of TCR beta, carried out with a high-throughput approach, was applied to CD8+ and CD4+ T cells from the blood. Negative isolation yielded CD4+ and CD8+ T cells, and FACS enriched TEMRA cells. The V end lost 6 bases, the J end lost 1 base, and 13 bases lay between the germline ends. Germline V gene lookup returns CDR1 MNHEY and CDR2 SMNVEV (reference sequence). The length of the CDR3 is 15 residues. These data belong to a study of CD8 T cells in Susac syndrome. Study findings and constraints: As the study acknowledged, the number of individuals who were part of its TCR sequencing and HLA analysis was relatively small.

Reverse transcription used roughly 0.5 to 1 ug RNA and random hexamers. Multiplex immunoSEQ PCR targeted 54 Vbeta and 13 Jbeta TCR beta segments. Via MiXCR, TCRdb re-called the immunoSEQ multiplex PCR reads, giving one row per CDR3 protein. This sample carries a few hundred thousand distinct CDR3 sequences, roughly 85% of them seen once, and the ten largest clones take roughly 0.11%. This TCR was recovered from a human donor with multiple sclerosis. The V call is TRBV27, the J call TRBJ1-3; maybe TRBD1 (5 bases). The source material was CD8+ T cells from PBMCs. The CDR3 loop is CASSPLGGSGNTIYF. Written as DNA, the CDR3 is TGTGCCAGCAGCCCCCTTGGGGGTTCTGGAAACACCATATATTTT.